The 9 T cell receptor beta chains listed next were all sequenced from one sample in a study of T-cell reconstitution after alpha-beta-depleted transplantation in children. The library targeted TCRbeta and was prepared with unique molecular identifiers. TCRdb re-called the PCR reads with MiXCR, one entry per CDR3 protein. The table lists some 80,000 distinct CDR3 sequences, about a sixth of them singletons. The sample in question was PBMCs, mostly from graft donor cells, obtained 360 days after TCRalphabeta/CD19-depleted stem cell transplant. The receptors originated from a male patient aged 2 to 9 who had a stem cell transplant for acute lymphoblastic leukemia, so the T cells may come from the graft donor.

This clonotype was picked up a small number of times. This sequence joins TRBV7-8 and TRBJ2-1, with 16 bases lining up with TRBD2. Trimming at V came to 5 bases and at J to 2 bases, leaving 6 bases not matched to a gene. The CDR3 totals 18 residues. Germline-derived CDR1 and CDR2 are SGHVS and FQNEAQ. The CDR3 DNA reads as TGTGCCAGCAGCAATACCGGGACTAGCGGGAGGGCCTACAATGAGCAGTTCTTC. Its protein is CASSNTGTSGRAYNEQFF.

The chain has TRBV3-1 and TRBJ2-7, with D unresolved. V was trimmed by 0 bases and J by 3 bases, leaving 18 bases between them. Germline lookup yields CDR1 LGHDT and CDR2 YNNKEL (reference sequence). CDR3 length: 17 amino acids. The CDR3 loop is CASSQDPVYSRYYEQYF. CDR3 DNA: TGTGCCAGCAGCCAAGATCCTGTTTACAGTCGTTACTACGAGCAGTACTTC.

The chain links TRBV19 to TRBJ1-2; D remains unclear. Between the trimmed V and J ends, which lost 0 bases and 4 bases, there was a span of 9 bases. The CDR3 is 14 amino acids. The V gene's germline CDR1 is LNHDA and CDR2 SQIVND (reference sequence). CDR3 coding DNA: TGTGCCAGTAGTATAGAATCAAGGACCTATGGCTACACCTTC. It is translated as CASSIESRTYGYTF.

This clonotype was seen more than once but under ten times. As DNA, the CDR3 is TGTGCCAGCAGCTTAGACTTAGCATCCTACAATGAGCAGTTCTTC. Its translation is CASSLDLASYNEQFF. The rearrangement links TRBV13 to TRBJ2-1; D remains ambiguous. The CDR3 covers 15 residues. With 1 base removed from V and 1 base from J, the gap between germline ends came to 8 bases. Germline values: CDR1 PRHDT, CDR2 FYEKMQ (reference sequence). The entire variable domain, with the rest obtained from reference TRBV13 and TRBJ2-1, is as follows: AAGVIQSPRHLIKEKRETATLKCYPIPRHDTVYWYQQGPGQDPQFLISFYEKMQSDKGSIPDRFSAQQFSDYHSELNMSSLELGDSALYFCASSLDLASYNEQFFGPGTRLTVL.

This clonotype was recorded a few times. The rearrangement links TRBV7-9 to TRBJ1-3; D remains ambiguous. The V and J ends lost 6 bases and 1 base respectively, with 13 bases between them. This CDR3 comprises 15 residues. Germline lookup yields CDR1 SEHNR and CDR2 FQNEAQ (reference sequence). The CDR3 nucleotides read TGTGCCAGCAGACCAGACCCAGGTTCTGGAAACACCATATATTTT. This translates into CASRPDPGSGNTIYF.

Only a few counts were recorded for this clonotype. The chain employs TRBV5-1 and TRBJ1-2, with D uncertain. CDR3 size: 15 residues. The germline V and J ends were trimmed by 3 bases and 8 bases, with 20 bases remaining between them. Germline V gene lookup returns CDR1 SGHRS and CDR2 YFSETQ. The CDR3 DNA reads as TGCGCCAGCAGCTCCCGCTTTCCGGCCTCGGCCGGCTACACCTTC. It specifies CASSSRFPASAGYTF.

Turning to this clonotype: An end of the junction differs from the germline gene, which may be a read error. V and J are TRBV5-1 and TRBJ2-2; the D call may be TRBD1 or TRBD2 (5 bases each). Germline V gene sequence: CDR1 SGHRS, CDR2 YFSETQ. The CDR3 consists of 14 residues. CDR3 nucleotides: TGCGTCAGCAGCTTGGGGACCCTCACCGGGGAGCTGTTTTTT. This sequence encodes CVSSLGTLTGELFF.

This chain links TRBV12-5 with TRBJ2-1, with 8 bases lining up with TRBD2. Unmatched junction bases numbered 7, after V lost 0 bases and J lost 3 bases. Germline CDR1 reads LGHNT; CDR2 reads FRNRAP. The CDR3 is 17 amino acids. In DNA form, the CDR3 reads TGTGCTAGTGGTTTGGTACAGGGACTAGGAATCTACAATGAGCAGTTCTTC. This sequence encodes CASGLVQGLGIYNEQFF.

The CDR3 loop is CASSLGQRYEQYF. The CDR3 bases are TGCGCCAGCAGCTTGGGACAGCGCTACGAGCAGTACTTC. The rearrangement joins TRBV5-1 to TRBJ2-7; possible D gene TRBD1, 5 bases. The CDR3 length is 13 residues. In germline, CDR1 is SGHRS, CDR2 YFSETQ. The V end lost 0 bases, the J end lost 3 bases, and 7 bases lay between the germline ends.